This is a list of T cell receptor beta chains from one sample in a study of OX40 agonist ivuxolimab in advanced cancers. Clones were sequenced by immunoSEQ multiplex PCR, and TCRdb holds only the in-frame ones, with some missing. The table includes over 35,000 clones, about 88% detected once. Specimen: CD4+ or CD8+ T cells sorted from blood, collected in a trial of the OX40 agonist ivuxolimab. Source of these receptors: an adult with an advanced solid tumor such as melanoma, head and neck, liver or kidney cancer. CDR3s include the opening cysteine and the closing phenylalanine or tryptophan. A D gene is named only where the DNA matches it firmly. Clone size is not always given. Where it is, it says once, few, many or a class for expanded clones.

clone size	CDR3 length	V gene	D gene	J gene	CDR3 protein	CDR3 DNA
few	12	TRBV27	NA	TRBJ1-5	CASSGPNQPQHF	TGTGCCAGCAGTGGCCCGAATCAGCCCCAGCATTTT
NA	15	TRBV9	NA	TRBJ2-7	CASSAAGPSMGEQYF	TGTGCCAGCAGCGCAGCCGGGCCCTCTATGGGCGAGCAGTACTTC
once	16	TRBV19	NA	TRBJ2-2	CASMAGSLGYTGELFF	TGTGCCAGTATGGCGGGCTCCCTGGGGTACACCGGGGAGCTGTTTTTT
few	15	TRBV9	NA	TRBJ2-1	CASSVVGGMRNEQFF	TGTGCCAGCAGCGTAGTTGGAGGGATGCGCAATGAGCAGTTCTTC
NA	13	TRBV7-9	NA	TRBJ2-3	CASTANRRGTQYF	TGTGCCAGCACTGCTAATCGCCGAGGTACGCAGTATTTT
NA	16	TRBV4-2	TRBD2	TRBJ2-1	CASSQEGSGSYNEQFF	TGTGCCAGCAGCCAGGAGGGTAGCGGGAGCTACAATGAGCAGTTCTTC
NA	12	TRBV7-2	NA	TRBJ1-2	CASSPFGDGYTF	TGTGCCAGCAGCCCTTTTGGGGATGGCTACACCTTC
NA	14	TRBV13	TRBD1	TRBJ2-7	CASSQDRGGYEQYF	TGTGCCAGCAGCCAGGACAGGGGAGGGTACGAGCAGTACTTC
NA	13	TRBV19	TRBD2	TRBJ2-5	CASRSGGTKTQYF	TGTGCCAGTAGAAGCGGGGGAACGAAGACCCAGTACTTC
NA	15	TRBV18	TRBD1	TRBJ2-1	CASSPRQGAGDEQFF	TGTGCCAGCTCACCTCGACAGGGGGCTGGCGATGAGCAGTTCTTC
few	14	TRBV4-3	NA	TRBJ1-1	CASSQALVNTEAFF	TGCGCCAGCAGCCAAGCTCTTGTTAACACTGAAGCTTTCTTT
few	12	TRBV11-1	NA	TRBJ2-1	CASSLGVNEQFF	TGTGCCAGCAGCTTAGGTGTAAATGAGCAGTTCTTC
NA	18	TRBV7-9	TRBD2	TRBJ2-7	CASSLGTRELAGKNEQYF	TGTGCCAGCAGCTTAGGCACCCGGGAACTAGCGGGAAAGAACGAGCAGTACTTC
NA	15	TRBV7-6	NA	TRBJ1-1	CASSLVPERNTEAFF	TGTGCCAGCAGCTTAGTCCCCGAGAGGAACACTGAAGCTTTCTTT
NA	12	TRBV9	NA	TRBJ1-2	CASSVGNYGYTF	TGTGCCAGCAGCGTGGGAAACTATGGCTACACCTTC
NA	16	TRBV12-5	TRBD1	TRBJ1-6	CASGPTGTGVQAPLHF	TGTGCTAGTGGTCCTACCGGGACAGGGGTTCAGGCACCCCTCCACTTT
NA	17	TRBV11-2	NA	TRBJ1-3	CASSSRVPASSGNTIYF	TGTGCCAGCAGCTCGCGGGTGCCGGCCAGCTCTGGAAACACCATATATTTT
NA	15	TRBV2	TRBD2	TRBJ2-1	CASSILAGTNNEQFF	TGTGCCAGCAGCATACTAGCGGGGACCAACAATGAGCAGTTCTTC
NA	13	TRBV5-1	NA	TRBJ1-2	CASSLEQAHGYTF	TGCGCCAGCAGCTTGGAGCAGGCTCATGGCTACACCTTC
NA	17	TRBV5-6	TRBD1	TRBJ1-6	CASSLAGTGASYSPLHF	TGTGCCAGCAGCTTGGCCGGGACAGGGGCGAGCTATTCACCCCTCCACTTT
NA	15	TRBV6-5	NA	TRBJ1-1	CASSQTPQGFTEAFF	TGTGCCAGCAGCCAGACTCCACAGGGCTTCACTGAAGCTTTCTTT
few	16	TRBV4-2	TRBD1	TRBJ1-6	CASSQEDRARNSPLHF	TGTGCCAGCAGCCAAGAAGACAGGGCCCGGAATTCACCCCTCCACTTT
NA	13	TRBV27	NA	TRBJ1-1	CASSFFLGTEAFF	TGTGCCAGCAGTTTCTTTCTGGGCACTGAAGCTTTCTTT
NA	15	TRBV4-1	TRBD1	TRBJ2-5	CASRRHGTAQETQYF	TGCGCCAGCAGACGCCACGGGACAGCTCAAGAGACCCAGTACTTC
once	16	TRBV6-5	NA	TRBJ2-7	CASSYSPGGIYNEQYF	TGTGCCAGCAGTTATTCCCCTGGCGGGATCTATAACGAGCAGTACTTC
once	14	TRBV4-3	NA	TRBJ1-5	CASSQGTGGGPQHF	TGCGCCAGCAGCCAAGGTACGGGAGGAGGGCCCCAGCATTTT
NA	15	TRBV27	NA	TRBJ1-3	CASSLSIAAGNTIYF	TGTGCCAGCAGTTTATCGATCGCAGCTGGAAACACCATATATTTT
few	13	TRBV7-9	NA	TRBJ1-1	CASSLIENTEAFF	TGTGCCAGCAGCTTAATCGAGAACACTGAAGCTTTCTTT
NA	18	TRBV11-2	NA	TRBJ1-1	CASNPTNRASAGNTEAFF	TGTGCCAGCAACCCGACGAACAGGGCTTCGGCGGGGAACACTGAAGCTTTCTTT
NA	11	TRBV5-5	NA	TRBJ2-7	CASGAWGEQYF	TGTGCCAGCGGTGCGTGGGGCGAGCAGTACTTC
NA	13	TRBV19	NA	TRBJ2-2	CASSIVEGGELFF	TGTGCCAGTAGTATTGTAGAGGGCGGGGAGCTGTTTTTT
NA	15	TRBV6-5	TRBD2	TRBJ2-1	CASRAGTSGYNEQFF	TGTGCCAGCAGGGCCGGGACTAGCGGCTACAATGAGCAGTTCTTC
once	15	TRBV19	TRBD2	TRBJ2-1	CASSIGGGEGNEQFF	TGTGCCAGTAGTATAGGTGGGGGGGAGGGCAATGAGCAGTTCTTC
NA	14	TRBV7-2	NA	TRBJ2-7	CASSSLGGSYEQYF	TGTGCCAGCAGCAGCCTGGGCGGCTCCTACGAGCAGTACTTC